Listed below are T cell receptor beta chains from one sample, sequenced in a study of cytomegalovirus exposure and HLA in healthy donors. The method was immunoSEQ multiplex PCR; TCRdb's version includes in-frame clones alone and lacks a portion of them. In the table there are around 150,000 clones, roughly 80% of which are singletons. The sequencing sample was made of PBMCs. These receptors were obtained from a male donor in good health and CMV-seropositive. Each CDR3 is given with its conserved first and last residue. Each record gives: CDR3 DNA, CDR3 protein, D gene, V gene, J gene, clone size. A D gene is named only where the DNA matches it firmly. Size values are once, few and many counts, or a class for expanded clones, and some rows have none.

DNA: TGTGCCAGTAGTATACCGCGGGGCAGAGGAGAGACCCAGTACTTC; CDR3: CASSIPRGRGETQYF; D: -; V: TRBV19; J: TRBJ2-5; size: -
DNA: TGTGCCAGCAGCTCCCAGGGGCAGGACTATGGCTACACCTTC; CDR3: CASSSQGQDYGYTF; D: -; V: TRBV5-4; J: TRBJ1-2; size: once
DNA: TGTGCCAGCTCACCACTGATTACTAACCCGGAGCAGTTCTTC; CDR3: CASSPLITNPEQFF; D: -; V: TRBV18; J: TRBJ2-1; size: -
DNA: TGTGCCAGCAGCTTAGCAAACAGGGGGCGTAGAGGGGACACTGAAGCTTTCTTT; CDR3: CASSLANRGRRGDTEAFF; D: TRBD1; V: TRBV7-9; J: TRBJ1-1; size: -
DNA: TGTGCCAGCAGTTACGGGCTAGCGGGAGCCGAGCAGTACTTC; CDR3: CASSYGLAGAEQYF; D: TRBD2; V: TRBV6-6; J: TRBJ2-7; size: -
DNA: TGCGCCAGCAGCGCCGGACAGGGAAATGAAAAACTGTTTTTT; CDR3: CASSAGQGNEKLFF; D: TRBD1; V: TRBV5-1; J: TRBJ1-4; size: -
DNA: TGTGCCAGCAGTTCCCAGGGAAACGAGCAGTACTTC; CDR3: CASSSQGNEQYF; D: -; V: TRBV6-6; J: TRBJ2-7; size: -
DNA: TGTGCCAGCAGCTTAGTCTCTTACACCGGGGAGCTGTTTTTT; CDR3: CASSLVSYTGELFF; D: -; V: TRBV11-3; J: TRBJ2-2; size: -
DNA: TGTGCCAGTAGTACTCGGACAGGGGAAAATGGCTACACCTTC; CDR3: CASSTRTGENGYTF; D: TRBD1; V: TRBV19; J: TRBJ1-2; size: -
DNA: TGTGCCAGCAGTTTCGGGGTGCTAGGGACCCAGTACTTC; CDR3: CASSFGVLGTQYF; D: -; V: TRBV27; J: TRBJ2-5; size: once
DNA: TGTGCCAGCAGCTTAGGGGCAGGGGCTTTCACAGATACGCAGTATTTT; CDR3: CASSLGAGAFTDTQYF; D: -; V: TRBV11-2; J: TRBJ2-3; size: -
DNA: TGTGCCATCAGTTTAGGACAGGACCTTGGTACTGAAGCTTTCTTT; CDR3: CAISLGQDLGTEAFF; D: TRBD1; V: TRBV10-3; J: TRBJ1-1; size: -
DNA: TGTGCCAGCAGCCCCGACAGGGGCGAGCAGTACTTC; CDR3: CASSPDRGEQYF; D: TRBD1; V: TRBV7-9; J: TRBJ2-7; size: -
DNA: TGTGCCAGCAGCCAAGGACAGGGGGTGACCGATGAGCAGTTCTTC; CDR3: CASSQGQGVTDEQFF; D: TRBD1; V: TRBV11-3; J: TRBJ2-1; size: -
DNA: TGTGCCAGCAGTGAACAGGGGGTCACTGAAGCTTTCTTT; CDR3: CASSEQGVTEAFF; D: TRBD1; V: TRBV6-1; J: TRBJ1-1; size: -
DNA: TGTGCCATCAGTGATCAGCGGACAGCCTTTTACGAGCAGTACTTC; CDR3: CAISDQRTAFYEQYF; D: -; V: TRBV10-3; J: TRBJ2-7; size: -
DNA: TGTGCCAGCAGTGTTCTCGGAGATACGCAGTATTTT; CDR3: CASSVLGDTQYF; D: -; V: TRBV2; J: TRBJ2-3; size: few
DNA: TGTGCCAGCAGTCCAGGCTCCGGGACTCCGCACAATGAGCAGTTCTTC; CDR3: CASSPGSGTPHNEQFF; D: -; V: TRBV27; J: TRBJ2-1; size: -
DNA: TGTGCCAGCAGGGGATTAGACAGGGCGGGCGGCTACACCTTC; CDR3: CASRGLDRAGGYTF; D: TRBD1; V: TRBV6-1; J: TRBJ1-2; size: few
DNA: TGTGCCAGCAGCAGACTAGGCGAGCAGTACTTC; CDR3: CASSRLGEQYF; D: -; V: TRBV6-6; J: TRBJ2-7; size: -
DNA: TGCGCCAGCAGCTTGATCATCAGGGGGCCTCTAAGTAAGGGTCGGACCCAGTACTTC; CDR3: CASSLIIRGPLSKGRTQYF; D: TRBD1; V: TRBV5-1; J: TRBJ2-5; size: few
DNA: TGTGCCAGCAGCGAGCCGGGACAGGGCAATCAGCCCCAGCATTTT; CDR3: CASSEPGQGNQPQHF; D: TRBD1; V: TRBV6-6; J: TRBJ1-5; size: -
DNA: TGCGCCAGCCGCGGGGGGGCTACTTTGGAGACCCAGTACTTC; CDR3: CASRGGATLETQYF; D: TRBD2; V: TRBV10-2; J: TRBJ2-5; size: -
DNA: TGTGCCAGCAGCTTAGGAAAGACAGGGGTCAATGAGCAGTTCTTC; CDR3: CASSLGKTGVNEQFF; D: TRBD1; V: TRBV7-9; J: TRBJ2-1; size: -